Shown below are 32 T cell receptor beta chains from a single sample sequenced in a study of blood T cell repertoires in COVID-19 (dated by TCRdb to about 2020). Library preparation employed the immunoSEQ multiplex PCR assay. TCRdb obtained this table from immuneACCESS and retained in-frame rearrangements with V and J assigned. These tables miss some clones; where compared with another copy, unresolved V genes account for less than half of the shortfall, and the remainder is unexplained. The table for this sample lists roughly 430,000 clones; roughly 88% of them were counted only once. Together, the top ten hold approximately 1.5% of the sample. Sequencing was done on a sample of PBMCs or T cells enriched from blood (not recorded which). These receptors all stem from a woman between 18 and 29 years old who had been exposed to COVID-19.

The rearrangement uses TRBV2 and TRBJ2-3, with TRBD2 as a possible D gene (7 bases). The CDR3 length is 14 residues. Germline V lookup: CDR1 SNHLY, CDR2 FYNNEI. The V gene lost 6 bases and the J gene lost 4 bases, with 14 bases spanning the gap. This chain's CDR3 is CASRWGGPADTQYF. CDR3 sequence (DNA): TGTGCCAGCAGATGGGGGGGGCCGGCAGATACGCAGTATTTT.

The chain is built from TRBV2 and TRBJ1-3, with D perhaps matching TRBD1 (5 bases). Germline lookup yields CDR1 SNHLY and CDR2 FYNNEI. V was pared by 5 bases and J by 1 base, with 15 bases between. This CDR3 has 16 residues. The CDR3 DNA reads TGTGCCAGCAGTTTTCAGGGAGGTGGATCTGGAAACACCATATATTTT. As protein: CASSFQGGGSGNTIYF.

This clone was seen a few times. The rearrangement links TRBV5-1 to TRBJ1-6; D gene unclear. Germline loops: CDR1 SGHRS, CDR2 YFSETQ. The CDR3 is made up of 16 amino acids. Trimming removed 4 bases at V and 9 bases at J, with 20 bases between. CDR3 amino acids: CASSLGSTGYGSPLHF. CDR3 in DNA: TGCGCCAGCAGCCTTGGGTCAACGGGGTATGGTTCACCCCTCCACTTT.

To note about this clone: At the DNA level, this CDR3 is encoded by other sequences in the same sample as well. The CDR3 sequence is CASSLGQGAEAFF. The CDR3 nucleotides read TGCGCCAGCAGCTTGGGACAGGGGGCTGAAGCTTTCTTT. J is TRBJ1-1 and V is TRBV5-1; 9 bases fit TRBD1. This CDR3 has 13 amino acids. V was pared by 0 bases and J by 6 bases, with 0 bases of the junction left unmatched. Germline V gene data show CDR1 as SGHRS and CDR2 as YFSETQ. Combining the CDR3 with reference TRBV5-1 and TRBJ1-1 gives the whole variable domain KAGVTQTPRYLIKTRGQQVTLSCSPISGHRSVSWYQQTPGQGLQFLFEYFSETQRNKGNFPGRFSGRQFSNSRSEMNVSTLELGDSALYLCASSLGQGAEAFFGQGTRLTVV.

The chain couples TRBV9 to TRBJ1-2, with TRBD1 identical over 7 bases. Germline V gene sequence: CDR1 SGDLS, CDR2 YYNGEE. CDR3 length: 19 amino acids. V shed 0 bases, J shed 1 base, and the junction held 15 bases outside the gene matches. The CDR3 region has the DNA TGTGCCAGCAGCGTAGGATCGTATTTGGGGGACAGTAATAACTATGGCTACACCTTC. It codes for CASSVGSYLGDSNNYGYTF.

The chain has TRBV11-2 and TRBJ2-5; TRBD2 matches at 11 bases. The CDR3 length is 19 residues. Per the germline V gene, CDR1 is SGHAT and CDR2 is FQNNGV. Trimming removed 1 base from V and 4 bases from J; junction bases left unmatched: 14. CDR3 amino acids: CASSLGLAGNPVPGETQYF. CDR3 nucleotide sequence: TGTGCCAGCAGCTTAGGACTAGCGGGAAACCCGGTTCCGGGAGAGACCCAGTACTTC.

This clone was detected once. The chain uses TRBV4-3 and TRBJ2-3, with 9 bases fitting TRBD1. V was pared by 4 bases and J by 0 bases, with 2 bases of the junction left unmatched. CDR3 length equals 15 residues. Germline CDR1 LGHNA, CDR2 YSLEER. CDR3 protein: CASSLGQGSTDTQYF. The CDR3 DNA reads TGCGCCAGCAGCCTCGGACAGGGGAGCACAGATACGCAGTATTTT.

This chain links TRBV11-3 with TRBJ2-2; D is uncertain. Trimming left V 2 bases short and J 2 bases short, with 9 bases between. Germline CDR1 and CDR2: SGHNT and YENEEA. There are 15 residues in the CDR3. CDR3 nucleotides: TGTGCCAGCAGCTTAAACTGGGCCAACACCGGGGAGCTGTTTTTT. Amino acid sequence: CASSLNWANTGELFF.

This clone was seen a handful of times. The chain uses TRBV7-2 and TRBJ1-6; TRBD1 matches 9 bases. V lost 5 bases, J lost 10 bases, and 9 bases stayed unmatched. The length of the CDR3 is 15 residues. Germline V gene data show CDR1 as SGHTA and CDR2 as FQGNSA. As DNA, the CDR3 is TGTGCCAGCAGCATGGCCGGGACAGGGAACTCACCCCTCCACTTT. Translating it yields CASSMAGTGNSPLHF.

The chain links TRBV6-5 to TRBJ2-1, with TRBD1 matching over 8 bases. Germline CDR1 MNHEY, CDR2 SVGAGI. V lost 6 bases, J lost 6 bases, and 7 bases stayed unmatched. The CDR3 contains 14 residues. The CDR3 here is CASSADRDVNEQFF. The CDR3, as DNA: TGTGCCAGCAGCGCGGACAGGGACGTCAATGAGCAGTTCTTC.

This clone was detected once. CDR3 in amino acids: CASSLYRGGRGTDTQYF. For the CDR3, the DNA is TGTGCCAGCAGCCTTTACCGGGGGGGCCGCGGAACAGATACGCAGTATTTT. V is TRBV3-1 (or the pseudogene TRBV3-2) and J is TRBJ2-3; TRBD2 matches 8 bases. The CDR3 extends over 17 amino acids. Germline V gene lookup returns CDR1 LGHDT and CDR2 YNNKEL (reference sequence). V was pared by 4 bases and J by 3 bases, with 12 bases of the junction left unmatched.

V and J are TRBV18 and TRBJ1-2; D not certain. Germline V lookup: CDR1 KGHSH, CDR2 LQKENI. CDR3 size: 15 residues. V lost 2 bases to trimming and J lost 2 bases, with 12 bases between them. The CDR3 spells CASSPTQTENYGYTF. The CDR3 nucleotides are TGTGCCAGCTCACCAACCCAGACTGAAAACTATGGCTACACCTTC.

The CDR3 region has the DNA TGTGCCAGCACCGTGACAGGGGAAAGGAACACTGAAGCTTTCTTT. As protein: CASTVTGERNTEAFF. V and J are TRBV28 and TRBJ1-1; TRBD1 aligns across 8 bases. J gave up 1 base and V 7 bases, and 8 bases lay outside the gene matches. The CDR3 is 15 amino acids. Germline lookup yields CDR1 MDHEN and CDR2 SYDVKM.

This clone was counted a few times. The chain employs TRBV19 and TRBJ1-5; 8 bases fit TRBD1. The CDR3 extends over 17 amino acids. The J segment lost 2 bases and the V segment lost 6 bases, leaving 12 bases of the junction unmatched. The V gene's germline CDR1 is LNHDA and CDR2 SQIVND (reference sequence). The CDR3 spells CASRPTSGTGGNQPQHF. The CDR3 nucleotides are TGTGCCAGTAGGCCAACATCCGGGACAGGAGGCAATCAGCCCCAGCATTTT.

The CDR3 nucleotides are TGTGCCACCCTACCCGCAGACGGGGGAGCTTTCTTT. Amino acid sequence: CATLPADGGAFF. The chain carries TRBV27 and TRBJ1-1; D perhaps matches TRBD1 (5 bases). V shed 10 bases and J shed 10 bases, with 19 bases lying between them. Per the germline V gene, CDR1 is MNHEY and CDR2 is SMNVEV (reference sequence). The CDR3 contains 12 residues.

The rearrangement uses TRBV29-1 and TRBJ2-1, with D perhaps matching TRBD1 (5 bases). The CDR3 has 14 amino acids. Looked up from germline, CDR1 is SQVTM and CDR2 is ANQGSEA. V dropped 0 bases and J dropped 1 base, with 7 bases sitting between them. The CDR3, as DNA: TGCAGCGTTGAAGAATCAGGGTCCTACAATGAGCAGTTCTTC. This translates into CSVEESGSYNEQFF.

The chain links TRBV5-1 to TRBJ2-3; D is undetermined. V was clipped by 1 base and J by 2 bases, with 8 bases between them. The CDR3 extends over 14 amino acids. The germline V gene has CDR1 SGHRS and CDR2 YFSETQ. CDR3 region: CASSLIRDTDTQYF. In DNA, the CDR3 is TGCGCCAGCAGCTTGATTCGCGACACAGATACGCAGTATTTT.

The chain links TRBV19 to TRBJ1-2; D call uncertain. The V gene's germline CDR1 is LNHDA and CDR2 SQIVND (reference sequence). The CDR3 consists of 15 residues. V was clipped by 2 bases and J by 0 bases, with 10 bases between them. The chain's CDR3 is CASSIPSTANYGYTF. The CDR3 bases are TGTGCCAGTAGTATACCCTCTACGGCTAACTATGGCTACACCTTC.

The V and J genes are TRBV5-1 and TRBJ1-6; D gene ambiguous. The CDR3 covers 15 residues. Germline V gene data show CDR1 as SGHRS and CDR2 as YFSETQ. V gave up 0 bases and J gave up 7 bases, with 11 bases separating them. CDR3 protein: CASSLVDGRNSPLHF. The DNA for the CDR3 is TGCGCCAGCAGCTTGGTTGATGGGAGGAATTCACCCCTCCACTTT.

This chain links TRBV28 with TRBJ1-6, with 7 positions matching TRBD1. Per the germline V gene, CDR1 is MDHEN and CDR2 is SYDVKM. The V segment lost 7 bases and the J segment 8 bases; nucleotides outside the gene matches: 11. The CDR3 runs 15 residues. CDR3 protein: CASIRGSMIDSPLHF. The CDR3 nucleotides read TGTGCCAGCATCAGGGGGTCAATGATCGATTCACCCCTCCACTTT.

The chain links TRBV3-1 (or the pseudogene TRBV3-2) to TRBJ1-1, with no clear D. Trimming took off 1 base at V and 2 bases at J, with 5 bases between the two ends. The CDR3 is made up of 13 amino acids. From germline, CDR1 is LGHDT and CDR2 YNNKEL (reference sequence). The CDR3 reads CASSQGSNTEAFF. Here the CDR3 DNA reads TGTGCCAGCAGCCAAGGGAGTAACACTGAAGCTTTCTTT.

This clone has only a few counts. This rearrangement joins TRBV7-9 to TRBJ2-7, with 7 bases lining up with TRBD2. The germline gives CDR1 SEHNR, CDR2 FQNEAQ (reference sequence). V shed 10 bases, J shed 6 bases, and the junction held 15 bases outside the gene matches. The CDR3 contains 14 residues. The CDR3 DNA reads TGTGCCACCCAGTGGGGGACTACATTAGGCGAGCAGTACTTC. It is translated as CATQWGTTLGEQYF. Based on the CDR3 plus reference TRBV7-9 and TRBJ2-7, the full variable domain is DTGVSQNPRHKITKRGQNVTFRCDPISEHNRLYWYRQTLGQGPEFLTYFQNEAQLEKSRLLSDRFSAERPKGSFSTLEIQRTEQGDSAMYLCATQWGTTLGEQYFGPGTRLTVT.

The chain is built from TRBV27 and TRBJ2-1; 13 bases are a match to TRBD2. Trimming removed 6 bases from V and 7 bases from J; junction bases left unmatched: 6. The CDR3 sequence is 15 residues long. Germline CDR1 MNHEY, CDR2 SMNVEV (reference sequence). The CDR3 region is CASSAGTSGKNEQFF. The CDR3 DNA reads as TGTGCCAGCAGCGCCGGGACTAGCGGGAAAAATGAGCAGTTCTTC.

This chain joins TRBV4-1 and TRBJ2-7, with TRBD1 matching 7 bases. The CDR3 contains 18 residues. Germline V gene lookup returns CDR1 MGHRA and CDR2 YSYEKL. After removal of 2 bases from V and 3 bases from J, the junction contained 16 bases not matched to a gene. CDR3 sequence: CASSQPRDRHTTNYEQYF. Here the CDR3 DNA reads TGCGCCAGCAGCCAACCCCGGGACAGACACACGACTAACTACGAGCAGTACTTC.

The V and J genes are TRBV4-3 and TRBJ1-6; D unresolved. Germline V gene sequence: CDR1 LGHNA, CDR2 YSLEER. This CDR3 has 13 residues. V was shortened by 0 bases and J by 12 bases, with 9 bases between the two germline ends. The CDR3 sequence is CASSQDQEVPLHF. The DNA of the CDR3 is TGCGCCAGCAGCCAAGATCAGGAGGTACCCCTCCACTTT.

This clone was seen repeatedly, ten times or more. The V call is TRBV6-4, the J call TRBJ2-2; unclear D gene. This CDR3 has 14 amino acids. Trimming left V 4 bases short and J 3 bases short, with 9 bases between. CDR1 is MRHNA, CDR2 SNTAGT, per germline. The CDR3 DNA sequence: TGTGCCAGCAGTGTCTATACGGACACCGGGGAGCTGTTTTTT. Translating gives CASSVYTDTGELFF.

V gene TRBV20-1 combines with J gene TRBJ1-5; D is ambiguous. The germline V gene has CDR1 DFQATT and CDR2 SNEGSKA (reference sequence). The V and J ends lost 3 bases and 2 bases respectively, with 11 bases between them. This CDR3 comprises 14 residues. This CDR3 reads CSASPGLGNQPQHF. The CDR3 bases are TGCAGTGCTAGTCCCGGACTGGGCAATCAGCCCCAGCATTTT.

V is TRBV6-5 and J is TRBJ2-7, with D possibly matching TRBD2 (6 bases). Germline CDR1 is MNHEY and CDR2 is SVGAGI. This CDR3 comprises 16 residues. The ends were cut back, 2 bases at V and 5 bases at J, with 19 bases in the middle. CDR3 residues: CASSYGVDGSHHEQYF. The CDR3 region has the DNA TGTGCCAGCAGTTACGGAGTCGACGGGAGCCACCACGAGCAGTACTTC.

As for this clone: Germline is not matched at one junction end, which may reflect a read error. The rearrangement joins TRBV5-5 to TRBJ2-2; 13 bases match TRBD2. The CDR3 consists of 16 residues. Germline V CDR1 and CDR2: SGHKS, YYEKEE (reference sequence). CDR3 coding DNA: TGTGCCAGCAGATTGGGACTAGCGGGAAGCACCGGGGAGCTGTTTTTT. This translates into CASRLGLAGSTGELFF.

The chain couples TRBV27 to TRBJ2-7, with a possible D match to TRBD2 (6 bases). The CDR3 is 12 residues long. Germline CDR1 is MNHEY and CDR2 is SMNVEV (reference sequence). V lost 5 bases and J lost 4, with 9 bases in between. The CDR3 region is CASSPGLYEQYF. Here the CDR3 DNA reads TGTGCCAGCAGTCCGGGACTGTACGAGCAGTACTTC.

This chain connects TRBV18 to TRBJ1-2; 11 nucleotides align to TRBD1. The germline V gene encodes CDR1 KGHSH and CDR2 LQKENI. The CDR3 totals 18 residues. Trimming removed 5 bases from V and 0 bases from J; junction bases left unmatched: 11. This chain's CDR3 is CASSRRTGGASANYGYTF. CDR3 coding DNA: TGTGCCAGCTCAAGACGGACAGGGGGCGCCTCAGCTAACTATGGCTACACCTTC.

This chain joins TRBV27 and TRBJ1-6, with a weak D call TRBD1 (6 bases). Germline assignment: CDR1 MNHEY and CDR2 SMNVEV (reference sequence). Trimming removed 0 bases at V and 8 bases at J, with 11 bases between. The length of the CDR3 is 15 residues. The CDR3 DNA reads as TGTGCCAGCAGTTTATCGCGCCAGGGGCATTCACCCCTCCACTTT. Amino acid sequence: CASSLSRQGHSPLHF.